This T cell receptor (beta chain) derives from a study of somatic mutations in cytotoxic T cells in rheumatoid arthritis. Methods used by the authors: Among patient CD8+ clones larger than 1%, matches to published virus-specific TCRB sequences were rare. Only in-frame clones appear in the TCRdb table, and some are missing; sequencing was by immunoSEQ multiplex PCR. D and trimming were read from the DNA, whereas the V and J calls and clone size are those reported in that table. The repertoire holds about 10,000 clones, about 88% seen once, with about 1% in the top ten. CDR1 and CDR2 (germline): WNHNN, SYGVQD (reference sequence). Trimming left V 5 bases short and J 7 bases short, with 6 bases between. The CDR3 consists of 11 residues. Once isolated by positive magnetic bead selection, the CD4+ and CD8+ cells had their purity checked by flow cytometry.

V gene TRBV10-1 combines with J gene TRBJ2-1, with D perhaps TRBD1 (5 bases). This TCR was sampled from a young woman with rheumatoid arthritis. The sequencing input was CD4+ T cells sorted from blood. The CDR3: CASSPGNEQFF. DNA of the CDR3: TGCGCCAGCAGTCCAGGGAATGAGCAGTTCTTC.